The 5 T cell receptor beta chains reported below all come from one sample, sequenced in a study of regulatory T cells in long-lasting Graves disease. Regarding time point: newly diagnosed GD, antithyroid drugs for less than 3 months. RNA extracted from PBMCs served as the sequencing template. TCR beta libraries were built with iRepertoire HTBI primers and Arm-PCR of CDR3 regions. Each CDR3 protein gets one entry after TCRdb re-called the multiplex PCR reads with MiXCR. Of over 200,000 distinct CDR3 sequences listed, 15% to 20% were seen once; the top ten hold approximately 20%. Sequences were derived from peripheral blood mononuclear cells (PBMCs), sampled at new diagnosis, from a patient treated with antithyroid drugs. The source is a female donor with Graves disease.

This clonotype was seen at least ten times. V and J are TRBV15 and TRBJ2-5; D gene ambiguous. The V and J ends lost 0 bases and 3 bases respectively, with 11 bases between them. The CDR3 runs to 15 residues. Germline V CDR1 and CDR2: LNHNV, YYDKDF (reference sequence). CDR3 loop: CATSRDYSGEETQYF. DNA for the CDR3: TGTGCCACCAGCAGAGATTATTCGGGTGAAGAGACCCAGTACTTC.

This clonotype was detected many times. This chain joins TRBV24-1 and TRBJ2-1; the D is unclear. The CDR3 loop spans 13 amino acids. Trimming stripped 1 base from V and 6 bases from J, with 6 bases between. The germline CDR1 and CDR2 sequences are KGHDR and SFDVKD. This chain's CDR3 is CATSDFLVNEQFF. The CDR3 DNA reads as TGTGCCACCAGTGATTTCCTAGTCAATGAGCAGTTCTTC.

This clonotype was counted many times. The chain is built from TRBV6-1 and TRBJ2-1, with D possibly being TRBD2 (6 bases). CDR1 and CDR2 (germline): MNHNS, SASEGT. With 6 bases removed from V and 7 bases from J, the gap between germline ends came to 25 bases. The CDR3 has 17 residues. Here the CDR3 DNA reads TGTGCCAGCAGACTTTCGGGGGTGCAGCGCCCCTCGAATGAGCAGTTCTTC. Translation: CASRLSGVQRPSNEQFF.

Many counts were recorded for this clonotype. The V gene is TRBV12-3 or TRBV12-4, the J gene TRBJ1-2, with 7 positions matching TRBD1. Trimming at V came to 6 bases and at J to 4 bases, leaving 5 bases not matched to a gene. This CDR3 is 13 amino acids long. CDR3 amino acids: CASRYTGVYGYTF. CDR3 sequence (DNA): TGTGCCAGCAGGTATACAGGGGTCTATGGCTACACCTTC.

The rearrangement joins TRBV6-5 to TRBJ2-2; either TRBD1 or TRBD2 may fit D (5 bases each). The CDR3 runs 14 residues. The V gene lost 4 bases and the J gene lost 7 bases, with 13 bases spanning the gap. Germline loops: CDR1 MNHEY, CDR2 SVGAGI. The CDR3 loop reads CASSWARAGGELFF. CDR3 coding DNA: TGTGCCAGCAGTTGGGCCAGGGCGGGCGGGGAGCTGTTTTTT.